The 31 T cell receptor beta chains in this list originate from one sample, sequenced in a study of T cell responses to AZD1222 COVID-19 vaccine. This table comes from immunoSEQ multiplex PCR, and its TCRdb copy is limited to in-frame clones, with some not included. Of 180,000 or so clones detected, 85% to 95% appear once; the ten largest clones hold over 0.95%. The specimen comprised peripheral blood, sampled 28 days after the second AZD1222 dose. These receptors came from an adult who received the AZD1222 COVID-19 vaccine.

The V and J genes are TRBV3-1 (or the pseudogene TRBV3-2) and TRBJ1-2, with D possibly TRBD1 on 5 matching bases. CDR3 length: 16 amino acids. The ends were cut back, 0 bases at V and 7 bases at J, with 18 bases in the middle. In germline, CDR1 is LGHDT, CDR2 YNNKEL (reference sequence). The CDR3 loop is CASSQDRAWGGRGYTF. The CDR3 DNA reads TGTGCCAGCAGCCAAGATCGAGCTTGGGGGGGTCGTGGCTACACCTTC.

The V call is TRBV5-4, the J call TRBJ2-5; 9 bases align to TRBD1. Losses at the gene ends were 4 bases for V and 3 bases for J; bases not matched to a gene: 7. This CDR3 spans 15 amino acids. The germline gives CDR1 SGHNT, CDR2 YYREEE (reference sequence). The CDR3 DNA reads TGTGCCAGCAGCAGACCCGGGACAGGGAAAGAGACCCAGTACTTC. Residues: CASSRPGTGKETQYF.

This sequence joins TRBV27 and TRBJ2-7; TRBD1 matches at 10 bases. This CDR3 spans 14 amino acids. CDR1 is MNHEY, CDR2 SMNVEV, per germline (reference sequence). The J segment lost 3 bases and the V segment lost 5 bases, leaving 4 bases of the junction unmatched. CDR3 coding DNA: TGTGCCAGCAGTCCGGACAGGGGGTTCTACGAGCAGTACTTC. This translates into CASSPDRGFYEQYF.

V and J are TRBV2 and TRBJ2-1, with D tentatively TRBD1 (6 bases). This CDR3 has 16 amino acids. From germline, CDR1 is SNHLY and CDR2 FYNNEI. Trimming cost V 5 bases and J 2 bases, with 16 bases left between them. The DNA for the CDR3 is TGTGCCAGCAGTTTCTTTGGGGGCCGAACCTACAATGAGCAGTTCTTC. Translated, it gives CASSFFGGRTYNEQFF.

J is TRBJ1-3 and V is TRBV21-1. TRBV21-1 is a pseudogene segment. The CDR3 is 16 amino acids. CDR3 nucleotide sequence: TGTGCCAGCAATCAAGAGGGAGGGGCCGCTGGAAACACCATATATTTT. Its protein is CASNQEGGAAGNTIYF.

This clone was seen only once. V and J are TRBV4-2 and TRBJ2-2, with unresolved D. Trimming took off 1 base at V and 3 bases at J, with 9 bases between the two ends. Germline-derived CDR1 and CDR2 are LGHNA and YNFKEQ. The CDR3 covers 15 residues. In nucleotides, the CDR3 is TGTGCCAGCAGCCAAGGTAGCTCGGACACCGGGGAGCTGTTTTTT. Protein: CASSQGSSDTGELFF.

This clone was seen just once. This chain joins TRBV3-1 (or the pseudogene TRBV3-2) and TRBJ2-7, with a tentative D call TRBD1 (6 bases). The CDR3 consists of 13 residues. V was clipped by 8 bases and J by 2 bases, with 13 bases between them. Germline CDR1 reads LGHDT; CDR2 reads YNNKEL (reference sequence). The CDR3 coding sequence is TGTGCCAGCGGAAAACAGGGAACCTACGAGCAGTACTTC. This sequence encodes CASGKQGTYEQYF.

The chain joins TRBV5-1 to TRBJ1-2; 9 bases are a match to TRBD1. Per the germline V gene, CDR1 is SGHRS and CDR2 is YFSETQ. Trimming cost V 4 bases and J 4 bases; bases outside gene matches: 11. The length of the CDR3 is 16 residues. The DNA of the CDR3 is TGCGCCAGCAGCCCGGACGGGACAGGGACCCCCTATGGCTACACCTTC. Its translation: CASSPDGTGTPYGYTF.

The chain combines TRBV6-5 with TRBJ2-5; D is possibly TRBD2 (5 bases). The CDR3 length is 15 residues. Between the trimmed V and J ends, which lost 0 bases and 2 bases, there was a span of 10 bases. In germline, CDR1 is MNHEY, CDR2 SVGAGI. CDR3 sequence: CASSYSLRGQETQYF. The CDR3 bases are TGTGCCAGCAGTTACTCCCTACGGGGTCAAGAGACCCAGTACTTC.

V is TRBV21-1 and J is TRBJ1-1; the D segment call TRBD1 is taken from the table without a DNA check. TRBV21-1 corresponds to a pseudogene. This CDR3 region has 13 residues. The CDR3 nucleotides are TGTGCCAGCAGCAAAGCGAGGGGGACTGAAGCTTTCTTT. This encodes CASSKARGTEAFF.

V usage is TRBV7-9 and J usage is TRBJ1-1, with a tentative D call TRBD1 (6 bases). The CDR3 runs 17 residues. Trimming left V 5 bases short and J 0 bases short, with 19 bases between. The germline V gene encodes CDR1 SEHNR and CDR2 FQNEAQ (reference sequence). The CDR3 region is CASSRGGVLSMNTEAFF. CDR3 DNA sequence: TGTGCCAGCAGCCGCGGGGGCGTTTTATCCATGAACACTGAAGCTTTCTTT.

This chain uses TRBV18 with TRBJ2-1, with 8 bases matching TRBD2. After removal of 3 bases from V and 9 bases from J, the junction contained 7 bases not matched to a gene. CDR3 length: 14 residues. Germline V gives CDR1 KGHSH, CDR2 LQKENI. The CDR3 DNA reads TGTGCCAGCTCACCCGGACTAGCCGTGGTTGAGCAGTTCTTC. This codes for CASSPGLAVVEQFF.

V and J are TRBV7-9 and TRBJ2-7, with D perhaps matching TRBD2 (6 bases). Germline V gene sequence: CDR1 SEHNR, CDR2 FQNEAQ (reference sequence). V dropped 2 bases and J dropped 5 bases, with 7 bases sitting between them. This CDR3 has 12 amino acids. CDR3 sequence (DNA): TGTGCCAGCAGCTTAACGGGGGACGAGCAGTACTTC. Its protein is CASSLTGDEQYF.

This chain links TRBV6-1 with TRBJ1-4; no clear D. Germline loops: CDR1 MNHNS, CDR2 SASEGT. The CDR3 spans 14 residues. V gave up 1 base and J gave up 7 bases, with 10 bases separating them. For the CDR3, the DNA is TGTGCCAGCAGTGAAGGCCGGTGGGGTGAAAAACTGTTTTTT. It specifies CASSEGRWGEKLFF.

This clone was seen repeatedly, ten times or more. V is TRBV4-2 and J is TRBJ1-4, with D perhaps TRBD1 (5 bases). CDR3 length: 16 amino acids. The V end lost 0 bases, the J end lost 8 bases, and 16 bases lay between the germline ends. Germline assignment: CDR1 LGHNA and CDR2 YNFKEQ. The CDR3 DNA reads as TGTGCCAGCAGCCAAGACTTTGGCAGGGTCAAAGAAAAACTGTTTTTT. Its translation: CASSQDFGRVKEKLFF.

The CDR3 sequence is CASRPGDSRNTEAFF. The DNA for the CDR3 is TGTGCCAGTAGACCCGGGGACAGCCGGAACACTGAAGCTTTCTTT. J is TRBJ1-1 and V is TRBV19, with 7 bases lining up with TRBD1. After removal of 6 bases from V and 1 base from J, the junction contained 8 bases not matched to a gene. CDR1 is LNHDA, CDR2 SQIVND, per germline (reference sequence). This CDR3 is 15 amino acids long.

The CDR3 region is CAGRTKTNSPLHF. In nucleotides, the CDR3 is TGTGCCGGGAGGACCAAGACGAATTCACCCCTCCACTTT. The V call is TRBV28, the J call TRBJ1-6; D is undetermined. V was pared by 11 bases and J by 7 bases, with 15 bases between. CDR1 MDHEN and CDR2 SYDVKM come from the germline V gene. The CDR3 runs to 13 residues.

The CDR3 DNA reads TGCAGCGTGAGGTTTGTACAAGGAAACACCATATATTTT. It is translated as CSVRFVQGNTIYF. The chain has TRBV29-1 and TRBJ1-3, with unresolved D. V shed 6 bases and J shed 4 bases, with 13 bases lying between them. In germline, CDR1 is SQVTM, CDR2 ANQGSEA. CDR3 size: 13 residues.

This chain connects TRBV23-1 to TRBJ1-5; tentatively, D is TRBD1 (6 bases). TRBV23-1 is filed as an ORF, its function uncertain. Trimming stripped 7 bases from V and 0 bases from J, with 16 bases between. CDR3 size: 16 residues. In nucleotides, the CDR3 is TGCGCCAGCACTATTGGGGGCGGATATAGCAATCAGCCCCAGCATTTT. Its protein product is CASTIGGGYSNQPQHF.

The genes are TRBV6-2 or TRBV6-3 and TRBJ1-5; D gene unclear. V lost 3 bases and J lost 7, with 10 bases in between. Germline assignment: CDR1 MNHEY and CDR2 SVGEGT. The CDR3 is 13 amino acids. The CDR3 is CASSYGLRQPQHF. The CDR3 DNA is TGTGCCAGCAGTTATGGCCTGCGGCAGCCCCAGCATTTT.

V is TRBV4-2 and J is TRBJ1-4, with D hard to call. The CDR3 runs 15 residues. In germline, CDR1 is LGHNA, CDR2 YNFKEQ. The V end was cut by 5 bases, the J end by 4 bases, with 14 bases between. The CDR3 protein is CASSLDDLLNEKLFF. Here the CDR3 DNA reads TGTGCCAGCAGCTTAGACGACCTACTTAATGAAAAACTGTTTTTT.

The chain couples TRBV4-3 to TRBJ2-7, with D maybe TRBD1 (5 bases). Looked up from germline, CDR1 is LGHNA and CDR2 is YSLEER. The CDR3 runs 14 residues. V lost 0 bases and J lost 2, with 8 bases in between. CDR3 in DNA: TGCGCCAGCAGCCAAGAACCAGGGCCCTACGAGCAGTACTTC. It yields the protein CASSQEPGPYEQYF.

The chain employs TRBV27 and TRBJ2-1; D is unclear. Trimming removed 5 bases from V and 7 bases from J, with 12 bases in between. Per the germline V gene, CDR1 is MNHEY and CDR2 is SMNVEV (reference sequence). The CDR3 runs 13 residues. CDR3 region: CASSSPKGNEQFF. The CDR3 DNA is TGTGCCAGCAGTAGCCCTAAGGGAAATGAGCAGTTCTTC.

In nucleotides, the CDR3 is TGTGCCAGCGGGACAGGCCGCAATCAGCCCCAGCATTTT. Protein product: CASGTGRNQPQHF. The V call is TRBV6-5, the J call TRBJ1-5; 8 bases fit TRBD1. The junction had 2 bases not matched to a gene; V was cut back by 8 bases and J by 2 bases. This CDR3 region has 13 residues. Germline V gives CDR1 MNHEY, CDR2 SVGAGI.

J is TRBJ2-3 and V is TRBV9; either TRBD1 or TRBD2 may fit D (5 bases each). There are 16 residues in the CDR3. Germline CDR1 reads SGDLS; CDR2 reads YYNGEE. V was pared by 4 bases and J by 7 bases, with 22 bases between. The CDR3: CASSPRGRSRAHTQYF. CDR3 sequence (DNA): TGTGCCAGCAGCCCCCGAGGGAGAAGCAGGGCTCATACGCAGTATTTT.

The V call is TRBV27, the J call TRBJ1-2; D perhaps matches TRBD1 (5 bases). The germline CDR1 and CDR2 sequences are MNHEY and SMNVEV (reference sequence). V lost 6 bases to trimming and J lost 4 bases, with 21 bases between them. This CDR3 has 16 residues. DNA of the CDR3: TGTGCCAGCAGCCGCTGGGTCGGGGGAAGGGGCTATGGCTACACCTTC. Protein product: CASSRWVGGRGYGYTF.

This chain joins TRBV6-5 and TRBJ1-1; D call uncertain. This CDR3 is 14 amino acids long. V lost 3 bases to trimming and J lost 2 bases, with 10 bases between them. CDR1 is MNHEY and CDR2 is SVGAGI in the germline V gene. CDR3 sequence: CASSYGDDNTEAFF. In DNA, the CDR3 is TGTGCCAGCAGTTATGGCGATGACAACACTGAAGCTTTCTTT.

V usage is TRBV4-2 and J usage is TRBJ2-7, with D possibly being TRBD1 (5 bases). This CDR3 contains 16 residues. Per germline, CDR1 LGHNA and CDR2 YNFKEQ. Trimming removed 2 bases from V and 6 bases from J, with 20 bases in between. The CDR3 spells CASSQSLDKGFREQYF. The CDR3 DNA reads as TGTGCCAGCAGCCAATCTCTGGACAAGGGGTTTCGCGAGCAGTACTTC.

J is TRBJ1-1 and V is TRBV5-5; D is undetermined. V lost 0 bases to trimming and J lost 5 bases, with 11 bases between them. CDR1 and CDR2 from the germline V gene are SGHKS and YYEKEE (reference sequence). CDR3 length: 14 residues. The CDR3, as DNA: TGTGCCAGCAGCTTGGAAGGAGGGTGGACTGAAGCTTTCTTT. Translating it yields CASSLEGGWTEAFF.

J is TRBJ1-4 and V is TRBV5-8; D is undetermined. The CDR3 is made up of 15 amino acids. CDR1 is SGHTS, CDR2 YDEGEE, per germline. Trimming left V 1 base short and J 6 bases short, with 13 bases between. CDR3 bases: TGTGCCAGCAGCTTGATTCGGAATGAACATGAAAAACTGTTTTTT. It encodes CASSLIRNEHEKLFF.

This clone came up a few times. DNA for the CDR3: TGTGCCACCAGCACTGGACAGGGGCGAACCGGGGAGCTGTTTTTT. Encoded protein: CATSTGQGRTGELFF. The chain uses TRBV15 and TRBJ2-2; TRBD1 aligns across 9 bases. V lost 4 bases and J lost 5; bases outside the gene matches: 5. In germline, CDR1 is LNHNV, CDR2 YYDKDF (reference sequence). The CDR3 is 15 residues long.